Below, one TCR beta chain is given with its context. Its antigen is not identified. This record belongs to a study of T and B cells in COVID-19 patients. Study overall: Most recovered patients had mild to moderate COVID-19 treated as outpatients.

TRB rearrangements were amplified by multiplex PCR with BIOMED2 TRB-A/B primers. One entry per CDR3 protein, called by TCRdb with MiXCR from the multiplex PCR reads. In the table there are about 4,800 distinct CDR3 sequences, 28% of which are singletons. Study-wide findings and caveats: Sorted SARS-CoV-2-responsive or tetramer+ T cells and CD4+, regulatory and CD8+ subsets were not yet sequenced. Of 2,331 TCR clusters found only in the recovered cohort, more than 30 had low generation probability. At recovery TRB diversity and richness exceeded healthy donors, after highly clonal active COVID-19 repertoires.

V lost 4 bases and J lost 3; bases outside the gene matches: 4. The CDR3 extends over 15 amino acids. Germline V gene sequence: CDR1 SGHRS, CDR2 YFSETQ. Each TRB amplification used about 250-550 ng of genomic DNA from blood. This receptor was identified in a human donor with active COVID-19. The chain uses TRBV5-1 and TRBJ2-2, with TRBD1 identical over 9 bases. Sequenced sample: blood. CDR3 DNA sequence: TGCGCCAGCAGCCTCCGGACAGGGGACACCGGGGAGCTGTTTTTT. Its protein product is CASSLRTGDTGELFF.